Shown below are 27 T cell receptor beta chains from a single sample sequenced in a study of blood T cell repertoires in COVID-19. The protocol was immunoSEQ multiplex PCR, while the TCRdb copy is restricted to in-frame clones and leaves out a portion. The table has about 170,000 clones, 70% to 90% seen once; the top ten hold less than 0.85%. The specimen sequenced was PBMCs or T cells enriched from blood (not recorded which). Receptors were obtained from a woman aged 18-30 years who had recovered from COVID-19.

This chain connects TRBV2 to TRBJ1-2, with a possible D match to TRBD1 (5 bases). Trimming removed 1 base at V and 3 bases at J, with 9 bases between. CDR3 length: 14 amino acids. Germline loops: CDR1 SNHLY, CDR2 FYNNEI. CDR3 sequence: CASSEEKGYYGYTF. The CDR3 nucleotides read TGTGCCAGCAGTGAAGAAAAGGGGTACTATGGCTACACCTTC.

This clone was detected only once. The chain links TRBV30 to TRBJ2-3; 8 bases match TRBD1. The trim removed 2 bases at V and 2 bases at J, leaving 6 bases unmatched. The CDR3 is made up of 15 amino acids. CDR1 GTSNPN and CDR2 SVGIG come from the germline V gene (reference sequence). CDR3 in DNA: TGTGCCTGGAGTTTGTCAGGGGGCGCCACAGATACGCAGTATTTT. Translating it yields CAWSLSGGATDTQYF.

The V call is TRBV24-1, the J call TRBJ2-1; tentative D call: TRBD1 (6 bases). Trimming stripped 2 bases from V and 10 bases from J, with 20 bases between. This CDR3 spans 16 amino acids. Germline V CDR1 and CDR2: KGHDR, SFDVKD. The CDR3 protein is CATSDWRQALSGEQFF. For the CDR3, the DNA is TGTGCCACCAGTGATTGGAGACAGGCTCTTAGTGGGGAGCAGTTCTTC.

The gene calls are TRBV29-1 and TRBJ2-1; TRBD1 matches at 9 bases. J lost 2 bases, V lost 4 bases, and 3 bases had no gene match. The germline gives CDR1 SQVTM, CDR2 ANQGSEA. The CDR3 has 14 residues. The CDR3: CSVVGQGTYNEQFF. CDR3 coding DNA: TGCAGCGTTGTGGGACAGGGCACCTACAATGAGCAGTTCTTC.

V is TRBV28 and J is TRBJ2-3; 12 positions agree with TRBD2. Germline-derived CDR1 and CDR2 are MDHEN and SYDVKM. J was trimmed by 8 bases and V by 2 bases; bases with no gene match: 5. The length of the CDR3 is 15 residues. CDR3 DNA sequence: TGTGCCAGCAGTTTACCGGGACTAGCGGGTGGTACGCAGTATTTT. It specifies CASSLPGLAGGTQYF.

V and J are TRBV2 and TRBJ1-4; 8 positions match TRBD1. CDR3 length: 15 residues. Germline values: CDR1 SNHLY, CDR2 FYNNEI. The V and J ends lost 6 bases and 3 bases, in that order; junction bases with no gene match: 6. CDR3 in amino acids: CASRIQGGSNEKLFF. The DNA of the CDR3 is TGTGCCAGCAGAATACAGGGGGGTTCTAATGAAAAACTGTTTTTT. The variable domain in full, completed from reference TRBV2 and TRBJ1-4, reads EPEVTQTPSHQVTQMGQEVILRCVPISNHLYFYWYRQILGQKVEFLVSFYNNEISEKSEIFDDQFSVERPDGSNFTLKIRSTKLEDSAMYFCASRIQGGSNEKLFFGSGTQLSVL.

The V gene is TRBV19, the J gene TRBJ2-1, with 9 bases fitting TRBD2. Trimming took 4 bases from V and 4 from J; bases not matched to a gene: 8. Germline loops: CDR1 LNHDA, CDR2 SQIVND (reference sequence). CDR3 length equals 16 residues. The CDR3 sequence is CASSRRTSAYYNEQFF. CDR3 in DNA: TGTGCCAGTAGTAGACGGACTAGCGCTTATTACAATGAGCAGTTCTTC.

This chain uses TRBV11-2 with TRBJ1-2, with no clear D. The CDR3 runs to 14 residues. CDR1 is SGHAT and CDR2 is FQNNGV in the germline V gene. The ends were cut back, 0 bases at V and 2 bases at J, with 7 bases in the middle. DNA of the CDR3: TGTGCCAGCAGCTTAGAACTGGGCAACTATGGCTACACCTTC. This gives the protein CASSLELGNYGYTF. The full variable domain, with the rest looked up from reference TRBV11-2 and TRBJ1-2, is EAGVAQSPRYKIIEKRQSVAFWCNPISGHATLYWYQQILGQGPKLLIQFQNNGVVDDSQLPKDRFSAERLKGVDSTLKIQPAKLEDSAVYLCASSLELGNYGYTFGSGTRLTVV.

The genes are TRBV14 and TRBJ1-1, with 12 bases fitting TRBD1. The CDR3 runs to 18 residues. With 2 bases clipped from V and 0 bases from J, the junction kept 7 bases outside the gene matches. The germline V gene encodes CDR1 SGHDN and CDR2 FVKESK. CDR3 DNA sequence: TGTGCCAGCAGCCAAACCACCGGGACAGGGGGCCTGAACACTGAAGCTTTCTTT. Protein product: CASSQTTGTGGLNTEAFF.

This chain uses TRBV5-1 with TRBJ2-1; TRBD2 matches at 9 bases. Germline V gives CDR1 SGHRS, CDR2 YFSETQ. This CDR3 has 14 residues. J was trimmed by 10 bases and V by 0 bases; bases with no gene match: 5. The chain's CDR3 is CASSLVGLAQEQFF. The CDR3 DNA sequence: TGCGCCAGCAGCTTGGTGGGACTAGCTCAAGAGCAGTTCTTC.

CDR3 DNA: TGTGCCTGGAGTGTATTGGGGGGCACTGAAGCTTTCTTT. As protein: CAWSVLGGTEAFF. The rearrangement links TRBV30 to TRBJ1-1; D may be TRBD1 (5 bases). V dropped 0 bases and J dropped 4 bases, with 9 bases sitting between them. Looked up from germline, CDR1 is GTSNPN and CDR2 is SVGIG (reference sequence). This CDR3 has 13 residues.

This rearrangement joins TRBV10-3 to TRBJ1-5; TRBD1 aligns across 9 bases. Per the germline V gene, CDR1 is ENHRY and CDR2 is SYGVKD. Germline trimming cut 2 bases from V and 7 bases from J; bases unmatched to any gene: 6. The CDR3 has 15 residues. CDR3 sequence (DNA): TGTGCCATCAGTGAGGGACAGGGGAGTAGGCAGCCCCAGCATTTT. This sequence encodes CAISEGQGSRQPQHF.

V usage is TRBV10-3 and J usage is TRBJ2-5; 11 bases fit TRBD2. Germline lookup yields CDR1 ENHRY and CDR2 SYGVKD. J was trimmed by 5 bases and V by 5 bases; bases with no gene match: 7. The CDR3 runs to 15 residues. CDR3: CAISQLAGVRETQYF. Written as DNA, the CDR3 is TGTGCCATCAGTCAACTAGCGGGAGTTCGGGAGACCCAGTACTTC.

This clone showed up just a few times. J is TRBJ1-5 and V is TRBV19; D remains ambiguous. Trimming removed 7 bases at V and 1 base at J, with 8 bases between. The CDR3 covers 13 residues. Germline CDR1 reads LNHDA; CDR2 reads SQIVND (reference sequence). CDR3 loop: CASKRQSNQPQHF. The CDR3 bases are TGTGCCAGTAAGAGACAAAGCAATCAGCCCCAGCATTTT.

The chain is built from TRBV9 and TRBJ2-3, with 9 positions matching TRBD2. With 0 bases clipped from V and 5 bases from J, the junction kept 10 bases outside the gene matches. Germline V gene sequence: CDR1 SGDLS, CDR2 YYNGEE. The CDR3 is 17 amino acids. CDR3: CASSVGGSGRSGDTQYF. The CDR3 DNA is TGTGCCAGCAGCGTAGGGGGTAGCGGGAGATCAGGAGATACGCAGTATTTT.

V usage is TRBV19 and J usage is TRBJ2-7, with TRBD2 identical over 9 bases. J gave up 0 bases and V 6 bases, and 6 bases lay outside the gene matches. The CDR3 has 15 amino acids. Germline V CDR1 and CDR2: LNHDA, SQIVND (reference sequence). The CDR3 nucleotides read TGTGCCAGTAGCGAGCGGGAGGCGAGCTCCTACGAGCAGTACTTC. Translation gives CASSEREASSYEQYF.

V usage is TRBV5-1 and J usage is TRBJ2-2, with D possibly being TRBD2 (6 bases). The CDR3 length is 16 residues. The V and J ends lost 3 bases and 1 base respectively, with 13 bases between them. The germline V gene encodes CDR1 SGHRS and CDR2 YFSETQ. The CDR3 DNA follows: TGCGCCAGCAGCTCCTCGGGGCGGGGGAACACCGGGGAGCTGTTTTTT. Its protein product is CASSSSGRGNTGELFF.

The chain links TRBV15 to TRBJ2-7, with 11 bases lining up with TRBD2. CDR1 and CDR2 from the germline V gene are LNHNV and YYDKDF (reference sequence). V dropped 0 bases and J dropped 0; count of bases not matched to a gene: 4. The CDR3 has 17 amino acids. The CDR3 coding sequence is TGTGCCACCAGCAGAGATCGACTAGCGGGGAACTCCTACGAGCAGTACTTC. Its protein product is CATSRDRLAGNSYEQYF. Full variable domain (outside the CDR3, taken from reference TRBV15 and TRBJ2-7): DAMVIQNPRYQVTQFGKPVTLSCSQTLNHNVMYWYQQKSSQAPKLLFHYYDKDFNNEADTPDNFQSRRPNTSFCFLDIRSPGLGDTAMYLCATSRDRLAGNSYEQYFGPGTRLTVT.

The chain links TRBV9 to TRBJ1-1; TRBD1 is a possible D gene (6 bases). This CDR3 comprises 12 residues. Germline V gene data show CDR1 as SGDLS and CDR2 as YYNGEE. Trimming removed 3 bases from V and 10 bases from J, with 13 bases in between. This chain's CDR3 is CASSAPGVGAFF. CDR3 bases: TGTGCCAGCAGCGCCCCAGGGGTTGGAGCTTTCTTT.

This clone came up a few times. The V call is TRBV7-6, the J call TRBJ1-3, with TRBD1 as a possible D gene (5 bases). The CDR3 spans 16 residues. V shed 2 bases and J shed 1 base, with 12 bases lying between them. The V gene's germline CDR1 is SGHVS and CDR2 FNYEAQ. In nucleotides, the CDR3 is TGTGCCAGCAGCTTAAAATATAGGGGATCTGGAAACACCATATATTTT. It is translated as CASSLKYRGSGNTIYF.

The chain carries TRBV19 and TRBJ2-1, with TRBD1 matching over 10 bases. Looked up from germline, CDR1 is LNHDA and CDR2 is SQIVND (reference sequence). The CDR3 consists of 15 residues. Trimming took 5 bases from V and 7 from J; bases not matched to a gene: 8. The CDR3 spells CASSPTGQGRNEQFF. CDR3 coding DNA: TGTGCCAGTAGTCCTACGGGACAGGGGAGGAATGAGCAGTTCTTC. Supplemented by reference TRBV19 and TRBJ2-1, the full variable domain reads DGGITQSPKYLFRKEGQNVTLSCEQNLNHDAMYWYRQDPGQGLRLIYYSQIVNDFQKGDIAEGYSVSREKKESFPLTVTSAQKNPTAFYLCASSPTGQGRNEQFFGPGTRLTVL.

CDR3 nucleotide sequence: TGTGCCAGCAGCTCCGCCGACAGGGACGAGCAGTACTTC. Translation gives CASSSADRDEQYF. This sequence joins TRBV11-2 and TRBJ2-7; 7 nucleotides align to TRBD1. The V gene's germline CDR1 is SGHAT and CDR2 FQNNGV. The CDR3 is made up of 13 amino acids. J was trimmed by 5 bases and V by 4 bases; bases with no gene match: 5.

This chain connects TRBV7-2 to TRBJ2-2; TRBD2 matches 10 bases. From germline, CDR1 is SGHTA and CDR2 FQGNSA. Losses at the gene ends were 5 bases for V and 4 bases for J; bases not matched to a gene: 7. This CDR3 region has 16 residues. The CDR3 here is CASSDTSGTSTGELFF. In DNA form, the CDR3 reads TGTGCCAGCAGCGACACTAGCGGGACGAGCACCGGGGAGCTGTTTTTT. The variable domain in full, with the rest retrieved from reference TRBV7-2 and TRBJ2-2, is GAGVSQSPSNKVTEKGKDVELRCDPISGHTALYWYRQSLGQGLEFLIYFQGNSAPDKSGLPSDRFSAERTGGSVSTLTIQRTQQEDSAVYLCASSDTSGTSTGELFFGEGSRLTVL.

The rearrangement joins TRBV18 to TRBJ1-4, with 7 bases aligning to TRBD1. The CDR3 sequence is 15 residues long. Unmatched junction bases numbered 11, after V lost 8 bases and J lost 5 bases. CDR1 and CDR2 (germline): KGHSH, LQKENI. The CDR3 sequence: CASQRSGQRNEKLFF. As DNA, the CDR3 is TGTGCCAGCCAAAGGTCGGGACAGAGGAATGAAAAACTGTTTTTT.

The chain carries TRBV27 and TRBJ2-6, with D possibly being TRBD2 (5 bases). The germline V gene encodes CDR1 MNHEY and CDR2 SMNVEV (reference sequence). Trimming pared 3 bases from V and 3 bases from J, leaving 12 bases between. This CDR3 has 16 amino acids. CDR3 loop: CASSFKPGIGANVLTF. CDR3 coding DNA: TGTGCCAGCAGTTTTAAACCGGGGATTGGGGCCAACGTCCTGACTTTC.

This clone was recorded only once. J is TRBJ2-7 and V is TRBV30; tentative D call: TRBD2 (7 bases). This CDR3 has 14 residues. V was cut by 0 bases and J by 2 bases, with 11 bases left in between. Germline assignment: CDR1 GTSNPN and CDR2 SVGIG (reference sequence). Here the CDR3 reads CAWSVTGGPYEQYF. The CDR3 DNA sequence: TGTGCCTGGAGTGTAACGGGGGGCCCCTACGAGCAGTACTTC. Full variable domain (outside the CDR3, taken from reference TRBV30 and TRBJ2-7): SQTIHQWPATLVQPVGSPLSLECTVEGTSNPNLYWYRQAAGRGLQLLFYSVGIGQISSEVPQNLSASRPQDRQFILSSKKLLLSDSGFYLCAWSVTGGPYEQYFGPGTRLTVT.

This rearrangement joins TRBV3-1 (or the pseudogene TRBV3-2) to TRBJ2-4, with D possibly TRBD2 on 6 matching bases. With 4 bases removed from V and 9 bases from J, the gap between germline ends came to 13 bases. Germline V lookup: CDR1 LGHDT, CDR2 YNNKEL (reference sequence). The CDR3 runs 13 residues. Here the CDR3 reads CASSPRLVGIQYF. CDR3 DNA sequence: TGTGCCAGCAGCCCTAGACTAGTTGGCATTCAGTACTTC.